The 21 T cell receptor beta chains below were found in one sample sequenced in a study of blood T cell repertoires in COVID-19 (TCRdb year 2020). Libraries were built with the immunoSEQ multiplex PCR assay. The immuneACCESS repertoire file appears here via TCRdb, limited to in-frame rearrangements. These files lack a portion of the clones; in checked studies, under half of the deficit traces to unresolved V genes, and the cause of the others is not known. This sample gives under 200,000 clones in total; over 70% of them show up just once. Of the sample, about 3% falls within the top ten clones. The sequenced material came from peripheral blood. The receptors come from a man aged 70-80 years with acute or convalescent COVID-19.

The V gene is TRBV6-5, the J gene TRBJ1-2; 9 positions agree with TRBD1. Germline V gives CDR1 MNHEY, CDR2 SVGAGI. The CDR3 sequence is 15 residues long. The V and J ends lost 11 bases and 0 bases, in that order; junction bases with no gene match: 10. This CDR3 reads CAAGTGGDPNYGYTF. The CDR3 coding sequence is TGTGCCGCCGGAACAGGGGGCGACCCTAACTATGGCTACACCTTC.

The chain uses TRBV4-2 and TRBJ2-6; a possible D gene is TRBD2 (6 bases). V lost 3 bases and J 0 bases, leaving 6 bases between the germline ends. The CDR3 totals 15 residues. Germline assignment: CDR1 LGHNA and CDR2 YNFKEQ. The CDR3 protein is CASSQGGSGANVLTF. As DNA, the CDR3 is TGTGCCAGCAGCCAGGGAGGCTCTGGGGCCAACGTCCTGACTTTC.

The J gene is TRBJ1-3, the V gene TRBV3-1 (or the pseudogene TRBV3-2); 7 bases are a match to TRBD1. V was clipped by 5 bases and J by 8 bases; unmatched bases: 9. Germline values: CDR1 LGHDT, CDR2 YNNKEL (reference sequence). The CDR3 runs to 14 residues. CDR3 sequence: CASSITGAGDTIYF. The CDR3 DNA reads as TGTGCCAGCAGCATCACAGGGGCCGGGGACACCATATATTTT.

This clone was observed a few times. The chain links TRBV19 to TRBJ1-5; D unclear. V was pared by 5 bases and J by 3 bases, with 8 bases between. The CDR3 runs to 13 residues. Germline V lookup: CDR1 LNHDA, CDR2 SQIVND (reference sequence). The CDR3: CASSPGFNQPQHF. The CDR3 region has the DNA TGTGCCAGTAGTCCCGGTTTCAATCAGCCCCAGCATTTT.

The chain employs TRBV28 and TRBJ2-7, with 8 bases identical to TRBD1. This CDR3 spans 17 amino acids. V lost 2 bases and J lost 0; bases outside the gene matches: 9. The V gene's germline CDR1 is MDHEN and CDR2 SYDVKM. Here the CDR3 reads CASSLTIVGTGSYEQYF. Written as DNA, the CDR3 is TGTGCCAGCAGTTTAACGATTGTGGGGACAGGCTCCTACGAGCAGTACTTC. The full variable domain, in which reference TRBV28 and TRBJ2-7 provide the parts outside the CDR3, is DVKVTQSSRYLVKRTGEKVFLECVQDMDHENMFWYRQDPGLGLRLIYFSYDVKMKEKGDIPEGYSVSREKKERFSLILESASTNQTSMYLCASSLTIVGTGSYEQYFGPGTRLTVT.

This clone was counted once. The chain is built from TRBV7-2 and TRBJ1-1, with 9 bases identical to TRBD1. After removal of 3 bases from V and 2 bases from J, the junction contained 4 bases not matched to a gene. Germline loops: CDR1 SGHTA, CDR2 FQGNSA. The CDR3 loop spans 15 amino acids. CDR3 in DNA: TGTGCCAGCAGCTTTGCGGACAGGGGAAACACTGAAGCTTTCTTT. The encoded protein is CASSFADRGNTEAFF.

Here the CDR3 DNA reads TGTGCCAGCAGCTTGGGTCGCGCGGGAGTTCAAGAGACCCAGTACTTC. It is translated as CASSLGRAGVQETQYF. The J gene is TRBJ2-5, the V gene TRBV5-4; 7 bases align to TRBD2. This CDR3 has 16 amino acids. Looked up from germline, CDR1 is SGHNT and CDR2 is YYREEE (reference sequence). V shed 0 bases, J shed 2 bases, and the junction held 7 bases outside the gene matches. Complete variable domain (other parts from reference TRBV5-4 and TRBJ2-5): ETGVTQSPTHLIKTRGQQVTLRCSSQSGHNTVSWYQQALGQGPQFIFQYYREEENGRGNFPPRFSGLQFPNYSSELNVNALELDDSALYLCASSLGRAGVQETQYFGPGTRLLVL.

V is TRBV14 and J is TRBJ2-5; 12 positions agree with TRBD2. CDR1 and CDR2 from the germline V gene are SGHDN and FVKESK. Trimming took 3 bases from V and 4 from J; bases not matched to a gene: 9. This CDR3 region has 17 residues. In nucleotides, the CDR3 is TGTGCCAGCAGCCAGTGGACTAGCGGGGTCTGGGGAGAGACCCAGTACTTC. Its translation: CASSQWTSGVWGETQYF.

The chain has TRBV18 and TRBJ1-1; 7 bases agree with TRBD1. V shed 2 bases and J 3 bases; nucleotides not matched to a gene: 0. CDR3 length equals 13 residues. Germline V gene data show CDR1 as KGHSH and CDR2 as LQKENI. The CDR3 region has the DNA TGTGCCAGCTCACCAAGGGGGCACACTGAAGCTTTCTTT. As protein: CASSPRGHTEAFF.

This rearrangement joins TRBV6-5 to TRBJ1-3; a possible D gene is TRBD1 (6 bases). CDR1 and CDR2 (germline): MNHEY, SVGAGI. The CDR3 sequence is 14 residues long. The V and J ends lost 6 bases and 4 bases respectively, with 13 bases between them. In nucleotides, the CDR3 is TGTGCCAGCAGGGCTACAGGGACAGGAAACACCATATATTTT. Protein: CASRATGTGNTIYF.

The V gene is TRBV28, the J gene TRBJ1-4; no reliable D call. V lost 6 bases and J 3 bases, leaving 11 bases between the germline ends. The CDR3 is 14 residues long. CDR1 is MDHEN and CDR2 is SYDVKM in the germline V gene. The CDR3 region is CASRTTRANEKLFF. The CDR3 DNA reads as TGTGCCAGCAGAACGACTAGGGCTAATGAAAAACTGTTTTTT.

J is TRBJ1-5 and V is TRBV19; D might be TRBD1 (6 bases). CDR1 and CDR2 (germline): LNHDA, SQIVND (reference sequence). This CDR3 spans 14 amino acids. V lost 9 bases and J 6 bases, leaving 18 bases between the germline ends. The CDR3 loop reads CASRKDRSIQPQHF. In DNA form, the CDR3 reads TGTGCCAGCCGCAAGGACAGATCAATTCAGCCCCAGCATTTT.

Here the CDR3 DNA reads TGCGCCAGCAGCCAAGCGAGAGCGGGAGTTTCCTACAATGAGCAGTTCTTC. Residues: CASSQARAGVSYNEQFF. V usage is TRBV4-3 and J usage is TRBJ2-1, with TRBD2 matching 8 bases. The germline V gene has CDR1 LGHNA and CDR2 YSLEER. The CDR3 is 17 residues long. Trimming at V came to 1 base and at J to 1 base, leaving 6 bases not matched to a gene.

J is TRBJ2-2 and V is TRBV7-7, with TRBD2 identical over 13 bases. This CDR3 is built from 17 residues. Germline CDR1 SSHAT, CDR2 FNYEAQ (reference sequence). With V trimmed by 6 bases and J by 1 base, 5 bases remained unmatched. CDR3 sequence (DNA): TGTGCCAGCAGTCTCAGGACTAGCGGGGGGAACACCGGGGAGCTGTTTTTT. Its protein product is CASSLRTSGGNTGELFF.

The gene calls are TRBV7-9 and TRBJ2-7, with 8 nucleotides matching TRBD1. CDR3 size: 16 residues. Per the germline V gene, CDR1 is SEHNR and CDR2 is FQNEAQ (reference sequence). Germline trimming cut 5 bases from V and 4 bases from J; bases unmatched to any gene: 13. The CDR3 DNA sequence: TGTGCCAGCAGCCCTCTCGGAGACAGGGGTTTTTACGAGCAGTACTTC. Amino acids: CASSPLGDRGFYEQYF.

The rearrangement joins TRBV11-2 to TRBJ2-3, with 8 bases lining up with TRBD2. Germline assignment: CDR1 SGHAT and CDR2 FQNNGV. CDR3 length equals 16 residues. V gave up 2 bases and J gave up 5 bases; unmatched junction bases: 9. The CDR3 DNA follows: TGTGCCAGCAGCTTAAGCACCGGGGGGGCCGGAGATACGCAGTATTTT. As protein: CASSLSTGGAGDTQYF. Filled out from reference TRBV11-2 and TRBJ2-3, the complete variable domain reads EAGVAQSPRYKIIEKRQSVAFWCNPISGHATLYWYQQILGQGPKLLIQFQNNGVVDDSQLPKDRFSAERLKGVDSTLKIQPAKLEDSAVYLCASSLSTGGAGDTQYFGPGTRLTVL.

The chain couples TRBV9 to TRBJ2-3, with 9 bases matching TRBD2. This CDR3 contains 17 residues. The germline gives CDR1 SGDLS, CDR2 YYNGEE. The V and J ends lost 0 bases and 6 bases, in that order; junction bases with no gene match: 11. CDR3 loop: CASSVATAGGVRDTQYF. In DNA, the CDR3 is TGTGCCAGCAGCGTAGCTACGGCGGGGGGGGTACGGGATACGCAGTATTTT.

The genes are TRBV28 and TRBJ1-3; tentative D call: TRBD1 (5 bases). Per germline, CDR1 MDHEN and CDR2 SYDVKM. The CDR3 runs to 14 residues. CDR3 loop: CAVTGRDSGNTIYF. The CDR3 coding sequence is TGTGCAGTAACGGGCAGGGACTCTGGAAACACCATATATTTT.

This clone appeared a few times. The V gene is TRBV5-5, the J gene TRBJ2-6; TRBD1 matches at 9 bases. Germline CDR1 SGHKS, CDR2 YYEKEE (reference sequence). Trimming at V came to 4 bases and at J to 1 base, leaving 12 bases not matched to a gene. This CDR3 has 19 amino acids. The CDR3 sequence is CASSPSTGGIRSGANVLTF. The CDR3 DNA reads TGTGCCAGCAGCCCCTCGACAGGGGGTATAAGGTCTGGGGCCAACGTCCTGACTTTC.

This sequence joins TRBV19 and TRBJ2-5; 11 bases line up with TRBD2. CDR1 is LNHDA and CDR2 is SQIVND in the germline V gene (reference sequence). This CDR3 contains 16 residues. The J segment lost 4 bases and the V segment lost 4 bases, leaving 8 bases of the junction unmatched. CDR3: CASSTSGGRVGETQYF. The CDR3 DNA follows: TGTGCCAGTAGTACTAGCGGGGGGAGGGTAGGAGAGACCCAGTACTTC.

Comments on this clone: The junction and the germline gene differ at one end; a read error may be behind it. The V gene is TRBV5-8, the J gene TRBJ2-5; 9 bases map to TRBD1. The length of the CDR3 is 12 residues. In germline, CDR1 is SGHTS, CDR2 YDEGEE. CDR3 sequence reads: CASSLLGTGKHF. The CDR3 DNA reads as TGTGCCAGCAGCCTGCTAGGGACAGGGAAGCACTTC. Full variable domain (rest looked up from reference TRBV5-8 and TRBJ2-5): EAGVTQSPTHLIKTRGQQATLRCSPISGHTSVYWYQQALGLGLQFLLWYDEGEERNRGNFPPRFSGRQFPNYSSELNVNALELEDSALYLCASSLLGTGKHFGPGTRLLVL.